This paragraph covers one T cell receptor beta chain sequence. Its antigen is unidentified. This sample is drawn from a study of shared clonotypes between healthy human individuals. Study-level information: CD4 naive cells filled three plates per donor, CD4 memory three, CD8 naive two and CD8 memory one. The study's findings and limits: Rarefaction exposed incomplete sorted-subset sequencing despite large depth.

A split of CD4+ cells into CD45RA+ naive and CD45RA-negative memory subsets was performed. Unmatched junction bases numbered 13, after V lost 3 bases and J lost 5 bases. The CDR3 has 16 residues. CDR1 is SGHRS, CDR2 YFSETQ, per germline. The repertoire was sequenced with immunoSEQ multiplex PCR; TCRdb's copy has only in-frame clones and lacks some. The sample lists 2 million to 2.5 million clones; about nine tenths were seen once. Sequenced: naive CD4+ T cells from PBMCs. As to subset: CD45RA+ positively selected. The clonotype was recovered from a man aged 18 to 29 in good health. Some clones in this sample may be carry-over from other donors' samples. This sequence joins TRBV5-1 and TRBJ2-5, with 7 positions matching TRBD2. Here the CDR3 DNA reads TGCGCCAGCAGCTCCCTTCTCGCGGGAGTTGCGGAGACCCAGTACTTC. This sequence encodes CASSSLLAGVAETQYF.